This T cell receptor beta chain was identified in a study of identical twins' blood T cells. The CDR3 has 12 residues. The V gene's germline CDR1 is LGHNT and CDR2 FRNRAP. V lost 3 bases to trimming and J lost 4 bases, with 6 bases between them. Regarding the study as a whole: Out-of-frame TCRbeta clonotypes reportedly had markedly more similar V usage in twins than unrelated donors.

TCRdb re-derived calls from the 5' RACE reads in MiXCR, one entry per CDR3 protein. The top ten clones hold 5.5% to 6.5% of a sample with 350,000 to 400,000 distinct CDR3 sequences, 28% of them seen once. This clonotype was recorded a few times. Its antigen is as yet unknown. Specimen: PBMCs. The chain has TRBV12-5 and TRBJ1-1; no definite D call. The source is a woman aged 18 to 55 in good health. The CDR3 region is CASGFAVTEAFF. In nucleotides, the CDR3 is TGTGCTAGTGGTTTCGCTGTCACTGAAGCTTTCTTT. The full variable domain, its missing parts supplied by reference TRBV12-5 and TRBJ1-1, is DARVTQTPRHKVTEMGQEVTMRCQPILGHNTVFWYRQTMMQGLELLAYFRNRAPLDDSGMPKDRFSAEMPDATLATLKIQPSEPRDSAVYFCASGFAVTEAFFGQGTRLTVV.